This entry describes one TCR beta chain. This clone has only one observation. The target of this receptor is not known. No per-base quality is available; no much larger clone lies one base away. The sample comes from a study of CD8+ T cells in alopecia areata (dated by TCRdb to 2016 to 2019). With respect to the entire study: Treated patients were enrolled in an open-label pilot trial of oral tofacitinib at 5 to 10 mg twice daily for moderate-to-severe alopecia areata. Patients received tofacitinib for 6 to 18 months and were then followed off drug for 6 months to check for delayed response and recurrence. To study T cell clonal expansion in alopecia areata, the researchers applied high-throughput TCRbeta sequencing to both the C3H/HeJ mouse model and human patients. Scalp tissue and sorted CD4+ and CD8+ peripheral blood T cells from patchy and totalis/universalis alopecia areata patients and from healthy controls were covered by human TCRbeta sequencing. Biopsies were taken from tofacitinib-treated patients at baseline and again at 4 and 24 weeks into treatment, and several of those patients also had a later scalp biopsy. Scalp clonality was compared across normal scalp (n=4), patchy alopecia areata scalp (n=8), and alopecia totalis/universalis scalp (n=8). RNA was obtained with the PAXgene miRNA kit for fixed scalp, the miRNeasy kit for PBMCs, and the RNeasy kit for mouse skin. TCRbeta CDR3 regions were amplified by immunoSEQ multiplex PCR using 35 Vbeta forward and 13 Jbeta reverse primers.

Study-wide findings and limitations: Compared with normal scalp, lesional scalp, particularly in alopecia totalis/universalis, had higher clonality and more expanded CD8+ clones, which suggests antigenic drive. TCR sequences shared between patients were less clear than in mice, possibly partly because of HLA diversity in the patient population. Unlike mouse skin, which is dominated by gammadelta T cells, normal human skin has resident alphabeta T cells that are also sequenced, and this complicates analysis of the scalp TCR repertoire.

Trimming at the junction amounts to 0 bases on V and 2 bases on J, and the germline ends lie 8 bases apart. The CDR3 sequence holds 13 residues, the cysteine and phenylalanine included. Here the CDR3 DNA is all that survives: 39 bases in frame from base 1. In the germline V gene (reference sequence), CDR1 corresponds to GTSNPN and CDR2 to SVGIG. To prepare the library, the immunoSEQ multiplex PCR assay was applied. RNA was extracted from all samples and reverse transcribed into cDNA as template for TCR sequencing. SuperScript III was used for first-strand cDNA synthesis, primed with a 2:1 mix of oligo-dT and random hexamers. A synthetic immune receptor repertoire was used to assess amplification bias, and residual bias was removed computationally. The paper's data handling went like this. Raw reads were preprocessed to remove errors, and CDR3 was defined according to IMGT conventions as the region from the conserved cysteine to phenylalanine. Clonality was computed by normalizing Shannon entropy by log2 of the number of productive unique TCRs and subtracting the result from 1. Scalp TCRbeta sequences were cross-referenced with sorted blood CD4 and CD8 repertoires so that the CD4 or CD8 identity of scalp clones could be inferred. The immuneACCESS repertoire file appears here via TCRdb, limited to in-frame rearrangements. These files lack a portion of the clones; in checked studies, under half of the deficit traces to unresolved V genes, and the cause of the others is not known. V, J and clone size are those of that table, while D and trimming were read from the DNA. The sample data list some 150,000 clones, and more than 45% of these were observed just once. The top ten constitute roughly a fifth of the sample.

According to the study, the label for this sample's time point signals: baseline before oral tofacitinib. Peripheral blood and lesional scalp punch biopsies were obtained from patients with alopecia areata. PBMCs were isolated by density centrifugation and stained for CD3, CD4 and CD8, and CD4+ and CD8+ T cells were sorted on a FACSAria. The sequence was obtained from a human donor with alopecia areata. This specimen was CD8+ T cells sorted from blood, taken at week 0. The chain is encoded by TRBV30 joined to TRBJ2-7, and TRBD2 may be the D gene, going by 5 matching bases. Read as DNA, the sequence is TGTGCCTGGAGTGTACTAGAGACCTACGAGCAGTACTTC. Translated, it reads CAWSVLETYEQYF.